What follows describes a single T cell receptor beta chain. This entry belongs to a study of blood T cell repertoires in COVID-19. At the level of the study: T cells, B-cell-depleted T cells, or PBMCs provided the cDNA or gDNA that served as material.

The CDR3 extends over 14 amino acids. Germline V CDR1 and CDR2: SQVTM, ANQGSEA. V lost 3 bases and J 4 bases, leaving 15 bases between the germline ends. Libraries were prepared by immunoSEQ multiplex PCR; TCRdb keeps only in-frame clonotypes and omits some of them. The data hold approximately 250,000 clones, with about 91% observed a single time. J is TRBJ1-1 and V is TRBV29-1, with a weak D call TRBD1 (5 bases). The sequencing input was PBMCs or T cells enriched from blood (not recorded which). The TCR sequence derives from a woman between 35 and 50 years old with acute COVID-19. The CDR3 loop is CSVEITGGSTEAFF. Written as DNA, the CDR3 is TGCAGCGTTGAGATCACGGGGGGGTCCACTGAAGCTTTCTTT.